This T cell receptor beta chain originates from a study of cytomegalovirus exposure and HLA in healthy donors (dated by TCRdb to about 2017). As for the study more broadly: An earlier analysis of some 600 of the donors reported around 280 Gb of sequence data and 95 million to 120 million unique TCR beta sequences obtained from some 170 million T cells. An early release covering roughly 580 HLA-typed donors comprised approximately 290 gigabases of sequencing data and about 90 million unique TCR sequences. Among the roughly 430 genotyped donors, more than 70% belonged to the genetic ancestry cluster associated with self-reported Caucasian donors. The study aimed to test whether cataloging public T cell receptors could reveal signatures of past pathogen exposure. Using immunosequencing, the study profiled T cell repertoires from about 620 subjects and related those repertoires to cytomegalovirus serostatus. In addition to the first cohort of approximately 650 subjects, a separate validation cohort of some 120 different subjects was used. The study combined high-throughput TCR immunosequencing, statistical association of individual TCRs with disease status, and machine learning to predict cytomegalovirus infection status. In a later analysis, previously published TCR beta repertoires from about 670 donors were re-analyzed and high-resolution HLA genotyping was added so that TCR occurrence patterns could be studied. The later analysis used no new phenotypic data to find candidate immune exposures, relying instead on TCR beta sequences and their occurrence across donors. To decide whether each TCR beta V gene segment behaved as functional or pseudogenic, an earlier analysis of some 600 of the donors relied on high-throughput TCR beta sequencing. Donor age, sex, ethnicity and CMV serostatus were compiled together with the repertoire data. A later genetic analysis used genome-wide SNP genotypes for about 55% of the 666 donors, treating that subset as a discovery cohort. All discovery cohort repertoires had been generated using a single sequencing platform. Both class I and class II loci were covered by HLA typing, at four-digit resolution. Typing coverage varied by locus: roughly 620-640 donors for A, B, C, DRB1 and DQB1; roughly 520 for DQA1; over 600 for DPA1; roughly 470 for DPB1. About five DR-DQ haplotypes were handled as single units for association and clustering, since linkage in the cohort was strong. Among some 400 genotyped donors of the cohort, an average of approximately 200,000 unique TCR beta nucleotide sequences was sequenced per donor, of which 15% to 20% were non-productive. Broad study findings and their caveats: Because some donors lacked HLA typing at each locus, the association tests relied only on the typed subset. When HLA alleles, especially DR and DQ, strongly co-occurred, TCR associations were difficult to assign to individual alleles. Presence/absence analyses assumed roughly uniform sequencing depth across donors, an assumption that may not hold. Linkage disequilibrium might explain the correlated functional status among segregating V segments, but an unknown experimental factor could not be excluded. A further reported finding was that TCR beta sequences accurately predicted the HLA-A and HLA-B alleles for most subjects in the first cohort. The classifier was reported to diagnose cytomegalovirus status with high specificity and sensitivity in both the original cohort and the validation cohort. A total of around 150 TCR beta chains were listed by the study as associated with cytomegalovirus. An earlier analysis of 450 to 750 of the donors showed that most TCR beta V segments appeared in productive rearrangements either about 87% or about 30% of the time, which broadly matched IMGT annotations. An association between a missense DCLRE1C variant and V-gene and J-gene trimming of TCR beta chains was found in a later genetic analysis and replicated in an independent cohort. The cohort was sequenced for TCR beta chains only, and without alpha or paired-chain data the features that could be detected were limited. According to a later analysis, TCR association rates differed among HLA loci, with DRB1 alleles showing the most associated TCRs and HLA-C alleles showing the fewest. A later analysis found that HLA-associated TCR beta chains were more clonally expanded and had lower generation probabilities than equally common non-associated chains. Compared with the roughly 670-donor mean, donors in an Asian-associated ancestry cluster had fewer N-insertions in productive TCRs, according to a later genetic analysis. A later analysis reported that several top co-occurrence clusters appeared linked to parvovirus B19, influenza, CMV and Epstein-Barr virus. Because counts were too low, roughly 18 rarely observed V segments, including chromosome 9 orphons, were left out of the earlier analysis of over 550 of the donors. Three of the identified cytomegalovirus-associated TCR beta chains were confirmed in vitro to be specific for cytomegalovirus antigens. Most TCR sequences were observed very rarely across donors, whereas some public TCRs were present in many individuals. A cluster of highly shared sequence variants was judged likely to be a technical artifact of the sequencing pipeline. The authors suggested that the approach could potentially be generalized to other disease states and immunological phenotypes. In a later analysis, over 15,000 TCR beta sequences were associated with specific HLA alleles at a false discovery rate of 0.05. Some IMGT-functional V segments, including TRBV6-2 and TRBV6-3, could not be distinguished by the 87-base-pair reads and were therefore excluded. CMV serostatus was the only immune exposure information available for the cohort. According to a later analysis, most CMV-associated TCR beta chains appeared to be HLA-restricted, and the HLA associations seemed to be driven largely by CMV exposure.

The germline V gene (reference sequence) provides CDR1 MNHNY and CDR2 SVGAGI. Taken from cysteine to phenylalanine, the CDR3 has 14 residues. The entry retains the CDR3 DNA only, 42 bases that are in frame from base 1. V is pared back by 0 bases and J by 2 bases, with 7 bases lying between the germline termini. Libraries were prepared through the immunoSEQ multiplex PCR assay. The multiplex PCR relied on a mix of 60 forward primers for TCR Vbeta segments and 13 reverse primers for TCR Jbeta segments. A multiplex PCR assay on genomic DNA amplified the CDR3 region of rearranged TCR beta genes. Amplified TCR beta libraries were sequenced as 87-base-pair reads on the Illumina HiSeq System. Under the source paper's analysis protocol: In a later analysis, approximately 74 million unique TCR beta chains were counted across the roughly 610 repertoires, and around 11 million of these chains were shared by at least two donors. Raw reads were error-corrected and collapsed into unique sequences with a nearest-neighbor algorithm that merged closely related sequences to remove PCR and sequencing errors. CDR3 sequences were aligned to IMGT reference sequences to assign V, D and J gene segments. Each retained sequence needed at least a six-nucleotide match to both a V gene segment and a J gene segment. Rearrangements were classified as productive when the CDR3 lacked stop codons and remained in frame with V and J, and all other rearrangements were classified as non-productive. Following IMGT convention, CDR3 was defined as the stretch from the second conserved V-encoded cysteine up to the conserved J-encoded phenylalanine. The earlier analysis of roughly 590 of the donors excluded sequences that lacked an unambiguous match to a single V gene segment. An earlier analysis of about 600 of the donors called V segments functional above 56.7% productive rearrangements and segregating when the between-donor standard deviation exceeded 5%. To diagnose cytomegalovirus status from the catalog of TCR beta chain sequences, a statistical classification framework was built. In a later analysis, V and J genes were assigned by comparing TCR nucleotide sequences against IMGT/GENE-DB human TR gene sequences. The TCRdist pipeline was used in a later analysis to assign CDR3 sequences and most-parsimonious VDJ recombination scenarios. In a later analysis, each TCR beta chain was defined by its CDR3 amino acid sequence together with its V-gene family, and reads without a unique V-gene family were excluded. To address suspected cross-contamination and a sequencing artifact, a later analysis removed roughly 640 highly shared, low-generation-probability nucleotide sequences. A later analysis calculated a clonal expansion index for each public chain from normalized within-repertoire ranks of inferred template counts. In a later analysis, generation probabilities were computed using a VDJ recombination model fitted to out-of-frame rearrangements, and the results were checked against IGoR. In a later analysis, TCR-TCR, TCR-HLA and TCR-CMV co-occurrence was scored with hypergeometric tests, and a repertoire-size bias correction was applied to TCR pairs. False discovery rates were estimated in a later analysis by permuting HLA or CMV assignments 20 times. In a later analysis, co-occurring TCRs were grouped using DBSCAN, and TCRdist sequence similarity was added for clustering within HLA-allele-positive subsets. Repertoires with fewer than 30,000 or more than 120,000 public chains were left out of co-occurrence clustering, as were five repertoires with anomalous nucleotide sharing. Entries here come from immuneACCESS through TCRdb and include only in-frame sequences with V and J called. Some clones fail to appear in such tables; in the studies checked, an unresolved V gene covers under half of the shortfall, and the cause of the remainder is unknown. V, J and clone size were drawn from that table, and D and trimming were deduced from the DNA. The sample table holds more than 200,000 clones, of which 83% were seen once. Roughly 1.5% of the sample lies in the top ten.

In total, 630 or so healthy bone marrow donors made up the cohort. All cohort members were sampled while nominally healthy, although unrecorded immune exposures were likely present. The donor tested CMV seronegative, placing the donor among the 350 to 400 seronegative members of the cohort. Each donor provided a peripheral blood sample, and peripheral blood mononuclear cells were used for TCR beta sequencing. Genomic DNA was extracted from the blood cell samples with the Qiagen DNeasy Blood Extraction Kit. Details on this clone: Its target antigen remains unknown. The record has no base qualities; no much larger clone is one base away.

Source material: PBMCs. The rearrangement combines TRBV6-6 with TRBJ1-1; tentative D gene TRBD1, with 5 bases matching. The clonotype originates from a girl aged 10 to 17 in good health and CMV-seronegative. Here the CDR3 is given as CASSYSGVNTEAFF. In nucleotides, the sequence is TGTGCCAGCAGTTACTCAGGGGTAAACACTGAAGCTTTCTTT.